The 9 T cell receptor beta chains below come from one sample, sequenced in a study of blood T cell repertoires in COVID-19. The assay was immunoSEQ multiplex PCR, and TCRdb's table has in-frame clones only and misses some. The repertoire includes 73,000 or so clones, 83% of them detected once, and about 6.5% sits in the top ten. The sample taken for sequencing was peripheral blood. The receptors shown here come from a woman aged 60-75 years with acute or convalescent COVID-19.

J is TRBJ2-1 and V is TRBV9; D may be TRBD1 (6 bases). The CDR3 covers 18 residues. The ends were cut back, 0 bases at V and 0 bases at J, with 16 bases in the middle. CDR1 is SGDLS, CDR2 YYNGEE, per germline. The chain's CDR3 is CASSVAGERRSSYNEQFF. The DNA for the CDR3 is TGTGCCAGCAGCGTAGCAGGGGAACGGCGAAGCTCCTACAATGAGCAGTTCTTC. The whole variable domain, filled in from reference TRBV9 and TRBJ2-1, reads DSGVTQTPKHLITATGQRVTLRCSPRSGDLSVYWYQQSLDQGLQFLIQYYNGEERAKGNILERFSAQQFPDLHSELNLSSLELGDSALYFCASSVAGERRSSYNEQFFGPGTRLTVL.

This chain joins TRBV7-6 and TRBJ2-6; 12 bases fit TRBD1. CDR1 and CDR2 from the germline V gene are SGHVS and FNYEAQ. The CDR3 contains 17 residues. V lost 7 bases and J lost 3; bases outside the gene matches: 7. In DNA form, the CDR3 reads TGTGCCAGCACGCTGGGACAGGGGGCAGGTGGGGCCAACGTCCTGACTTTC. Its protein product is CASTLGQGAGGANVLTF.

The rearrangement links TRBV10-3 to TRBJ2-6; 7 nucleotides align to TRBD1. The CDR3 covers 18 residues. Per germline, CDR1 ENHRY and CDR2 SYGVKD. The V segment lost 2 bases and the J segment 0 bases; nucleotides outside the gene matches: 7. The CDR3 coding sequence is TGTGCCATCAGTGAGCTGACAGGGACCCACTCTGGGGCCAACGTCCTGACTTTC. This encodes CAISELTGTHSGANVLTF.

This chain links TRBV3-1 (or the pseudogene TRBV3-2) with TRBJ1-2, with 7 bases fitting TRBD1. V shed 0 bases and J 7 bases; nucleotides not matched to a gene: 5. Per germline, CDR1 LGHDT and CDR2 YNNKEL (reference sequence). The CDR3 covers 14 residues. The CDR3 spells CASSQEGQRSGYTF. CDR3 sequence (DNA): TGTGCCAGCAGCCAAGAGGGACAGAGAAGTGGCTACACCTTC.

The chain has TRBV7-9 and TRBJ2-7; tentatively, D is TRBD1 (5 bases). Trimming took 3 bases from V and 3 from J, leaving 6 bases between them. CDR1 and CDR2 from the germline V gene are SEHNR and FQNEAQ (reference sequence). The CDR3 totals 12 residues. The CDR3 DNA sequence: TGTGCCAGCAGCTTCGACAGCTACGAGCAGTACTTC. Translated: CASSFDSYEQYF.

This clone is classed as large (0.1 to 1%). The chain uses TRBV24-1 and TRBJ1-1; maybe TRBD1 (6 bases). Germline V gene sequence: CDR1 KGHDR, CDR2 SFDVKD. CDR3 length: 14 amino acids. Trimming took 5 bases from V and 2 from J, leaving 11 bases between them. This CDR3 is CATSAAGENTEAFF. CDR3 in DNA: TGTGCCACCAGTGCTGCAGGGGAAAACACTGAAGCTTTCTTT.

CDR3 DNA sequence: TGTGCCAGCAGTGAAAGGGGACAGGGGGAAGGAAACACTGAAGCTTTCTTT. Its protein product is CASSERGQGEGNTEAFF. V usage is TRBV2 and J usage is TRBJ1-1; 11 bases are a match to TRBD1. Germline V gene data show CDR1 as SNHLY and CDR2 as FYNNEI. The CDR3 extends over 17 amino acids. J lost 2 bases, V lost 2 bases, and 7 bases had no gene match.

The chain recombines TRBV11-2 with TRBJ1-1; D is possibly TRBD1 (6 bases). Trimming took 4 bases from V and 0 from J, leaving 9 bases between them. This CDR3 comprises 14 residues. The germline CDR1 and CDR2 sequences are SGHAT and FQNNGV. DNA for the CDR3: TGTGCCAGCAGCTATGGGACACTGAACACTGAAGCTTTCTTT. It yields the protein CASSYGTLNTEAFF. The whole variable domain, remainder taken from reference TRBV11-2 and TRBJ1-1, is EAGVAQSPRYKIIEKRQSVAFWCNPISGHATLYWYQQILGQGPKLLIQFQNNGVVDDSQLPKDRFSAERLKGVDSTLKIQPAKLEDSAVYLCASSYGTLNTEAFFGQGTRLTVV.

The chain joins TRBV10-1 to TRBJ2-1; TRBD2 is a possible D gene (6 bases). This CDR3 is 17 amino acids long. Germline loops: CDR1 WNHNN, CDR2 SYGVQD (reference sequence). The V end lost 0 bases, the J end lost 4 bases, and 16 bases lay between the germline ends. The CDR3 spells CASSESPPGVGYNEQFF. CDR3 nucleotide sequence: TGCGCCAGCAGTGAGTCCCCCCCGGGGGTGGGGTACAATGAGCAGTTCTTC.